The 11 T cell receptor beta chains presented below share a single source sample, sequenced in a study of CD8+ T cells in alopecia areata. Extracted RNA was reverse transcribed, and the resulting cDNA served as sequencing template. Here immunoSEQ multiplex PCR was the method, and the copy in TCRdb shows in-frame clones only, minus some. This table holds about 270,000 clones with no singletons; the top ten claim 1.2%. Sorting used CD4, CD8alpha, NKG2D, NKG2ACE and other markers on pooled cutaneous lymph node cells. The sample comprised CD4+ T cells sorted from a lymph node. The source of these receptors is a C3H/HeJ mouse with alopecia areata. MHC haplotype: H2-k.

Points on this clone: Mouse names are used for the genes. The observed sequence ends 4 residues before the CDR3 terminus, with the missing tail filled in from the germline J gene. The V call is TRBV19, the J call TRBJ2-3, with TRBD1 matching over 9 bases. Trimming at V came to 5 bases and at J to 0 bases, leaving 4 bases not matched to a gene. CDR1 is FNHDT and CDR2 is SITEND in the germline V gene (reference sequence). This CDR3 region has 15 residues. Incomplete CDR3 DNA: TGTGCCAGCAGCGATGACAGGGGGAGTGCAGAA. As protein: CASSDDRGSAE. The entire CDR3 reads CASSDDRGSAETLYF.

In this sample, this clone turned up a few times. Mouse germline and gene names are used. The read ends 4 residues before the CDR3 terminus; that terminus is restored from the germline J gene. The chain carries TRBV1 and TRBJ1-2, with D possibly TRBD1 on 6 matching bases. The CDR3 is 16 amino acids. Trimming took off 0 bases at V and 4 bases at J, with 15 bases between the two ends. The germline V gene has CDR1 NSQYPW and CDR2 LRSPGD (reference sequence). The CDR3 DNA, read in part, is TGCACCTGCAGTGCAGATCCCCCTAGGGGGGCCTCC. Residues: CTCSADPPRGAS. The whole CDR3 is CTCSADPPRGASDYTF.

About this clone itself: The gene symbols are mouse symbols. The read terminates 4 residues before the CDR3 end, so the remaining end is supplied by the germline J gene. V usage is TRBV19 and J usage is TRBJ2-2; 7 nucleotides line up with TRBD1. Trimming took 4 bases from V and 5 from J; bases not matched to a gene: 8. The CDR3 extends over 15 amino acids. CDR1 is FNHDT and CDR2 is SITEND in the germline V gene (reference sequence). This CDR3 reads CASSPLQGRTGQLYF. CDR3 DNA, as far as it was read: TGTGCCAGCAGTCCTTTACAGGGGAGGACCGGG.

This clone was picked up many times. Gene names and germline refer to mouse. Read sequence stops 4 residues before the CDR3 end, and the germline J gene provides the missing end. The V call is TRBV13-3, the J call TRBJ2-2; 7 bases match TRBD1. Germline V CDR1 and CDR2: NNHDY, SYVADS. The CDR3 covers 14 residues. The junction had 0 bases not matched to a gene; V was cut back by 1 base and J by 3 bases. This CDR3 is CASSDTGDTGQLYF. The sequenced part of the CDR3 DNA is TGTGCCAGCAGTGATACAGGGGACACCGGG.

As for this clone: Germline and genes here are mouse. The observed sequence ends 4 residues before the CDR3 terminus, with the missing tail filled in from the germline J gene. The gene calls are TRBV1 and TRBJ2-3; possibly TRBD1 for D (6 bases). CDR1 and CDR2 from the germline V gene are NSQYPW and LRSPGD (reference sequence). The V end lost 1 base, the J end lost 2 bases, and 10 bases lay between the germline ends. The length of the CDR3 is 15 residues. The CDR3: CTCSAGGTNAETLYF. Incomplete CDR3 DNA: TGCACCTGCAGTGCAGGCGGGACAAATGCAGAA.

This clone turned up a few times. Gene names are mouse gene names. The chain's CDR3 is CASGDGTGGGSPLYF. The DNA read from the CDR3 is TGTGCCAGCGGTGATGGTACAGGGGGGGGTTCGCCC. The gene calls are TRBV13-2 and TRBJ1-6, with 8 bases identical to TRBD1. The read terminates 3 residues ahead of where the CDR3 ends, so the germline J gene completes it. TRBJ1-6 is an ORF for which the function is uncertain. Unmatched junction bases numbered 5, after V lost 0 bases and J lost 9 bases. This CDR3 has 15 amino acids. The V gene's germline CDR1 is NNHNN and CDR2 SYGAGS (reference sequence).

The table lists this clone with a few counts. Gene names and germline match the mouse. Read sequence stops 4 residues before the CDR3 end, and the germline J gene provides the missing end. Other DNA sequences from this sample encode an identical CDR3 as well. The chain joins TRBV13-1 to TRBJ2-3; 7 bases map to TRBD2. V gave up 0 bases and J gave up 0 bases; unmatched junction bases: 4. CDR1 is NSHNY and CDR2 is SYGAGN in the germline V gene. The CDR3 has 16 amino acids. Partial CDR3 DNA: TGTGCCAGCAGTGATGCATCGGGGGGGAGTGCAGAA. This gives the protein CASSDASGGSAE. The CDR3, in full, reads CASSDASGGSAETLYF.

As to this clone: Mouse gene names apply. The read gets to within 4 residues of the CDR3 end, and the germline J gene fills in the rest. The chain joins TRBV19 to TRBJ2-3; 14 bases agree with TRBD2. Trimming at V came to 5 bases and at J to 1 base, leaving 9 bases not matched to a gene. Germline-derived CDR1 and CDR2 are FNHDT and SITEND (reference sequence). The CDR3 has 18 residues. CDR3 region: CASRSGLGGREGAETLYF. The CDR3 bases that were read are TGTGCCAGCAGGTCGGGACTGGGGGGGCGCGAAGGTGCAGAA. Filled out from reference TRBV19 and TRBJ2-3, the complete variable domain reads GGIITQTPKFLIGQEGQKLTLKCQQNFNHDTMYWYRQDSGKGLRLIYYSITENDLQKGDLSEGYDASREKKSSFSLTVTSAQKNEMAVFLCASRSGLGGREGAETLYFGSGTRLTVL.

Remarks on this clone: The gene symbols are mouse symbols. The read terminates 4 residues ahead of where the CDR3 ends, so the germline J gene completes it. Other DNA sequences in the same sample also yield this CDR3. The V and J genes are TRBV19 and TRBJ2-3, with D possibly matching TRBD1 (6 bases). The CDR3 runs 14 residues. From germline, CDR1 is FNHDT and CDR2 SITEND (reference sequence). V was cut by 5 bases and J by 0 bases, with 10 bases left in between. The CDR3 sequence: CASRRTASAETLYF. CDR3 DNA, as far as it was read: TGTGCCAGCAGGCGGACAGCTAGTGCAGAA.

In the case of this clone: These gene names are mouse names. The read stops 4 residues short of the end of the CDR3; the missing end is completed from the germline J gene. The rearrangement joins TRBV17 to TRBJ2-1; TRBD1 is a possible D gene (6 bases). V lost 1 base to trimming and J lost 4 bases, with 11 bases between them. CDR1 is MNHDT, CDR2 YYDKIL, per germline. This CDR3 has 15 amino acids. CDR3 DNA, as far as it was read: TGTGCTAGCAGTAGAGCGGCAGGGGCGTATGCT. Amino acids: CASSRAAGAYA. The whole CDR3 sequence reads CASSRAAGAYAEQFF.

In its sample, this clone was seen a few times. The genes and germline here are from mouse. The sequence runs out 4 residues before the end of the CDR3; the remainder is reconstructed from the germline J gene. Other DNA sequences in the sample encode the same CDR3. The V call is TRBV19, the J call TRBJ2-1; 7 bases agree with TRBD1. The CDR3 has 14 residues. The V gene end was trimmed by 2 bases and the J gene end by 3 bases; junction bases not matched to a gene: 2. Germline values: CDR1 FNHDT, CDR2 SITEND (reference sequence). The part of the CDR3 DNA that was read is TGTGCCAGCAGTATTGGGACAGCCTATGCT. It encodes CASSIGTAYA. The whole CDR3 reads CASSIGTAYAEQFF. The full variable domain, its missing parts supplied by reference TRBV19 and TRBJ2-1, is GGIITQTPKFLIGQEGQKLTLKCQQNFNHDTMYWYRQDSGKGLRLIYYSITENDLQKGDLSEGYDASREKKSSFSLTVTSAQKNEMAVFLCASSIGTAYAEQFFGPGTRLTVL.